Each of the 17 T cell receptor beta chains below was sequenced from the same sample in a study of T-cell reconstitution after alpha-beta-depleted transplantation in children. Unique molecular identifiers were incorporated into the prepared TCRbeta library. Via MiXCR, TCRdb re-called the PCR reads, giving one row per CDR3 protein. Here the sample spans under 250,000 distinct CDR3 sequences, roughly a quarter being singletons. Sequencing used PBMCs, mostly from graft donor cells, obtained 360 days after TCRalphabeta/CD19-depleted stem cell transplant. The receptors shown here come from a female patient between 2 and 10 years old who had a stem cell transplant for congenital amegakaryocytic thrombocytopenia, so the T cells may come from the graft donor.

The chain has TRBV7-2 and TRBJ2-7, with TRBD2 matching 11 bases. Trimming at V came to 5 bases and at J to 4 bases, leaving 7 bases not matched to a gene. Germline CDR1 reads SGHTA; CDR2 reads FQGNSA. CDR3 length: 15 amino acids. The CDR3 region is CASSLSGRALYEQYF. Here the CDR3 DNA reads TGTGCCAGCAGCCTTAGCGGGAGGGCCCTTTACGAGCAGTACTTC.

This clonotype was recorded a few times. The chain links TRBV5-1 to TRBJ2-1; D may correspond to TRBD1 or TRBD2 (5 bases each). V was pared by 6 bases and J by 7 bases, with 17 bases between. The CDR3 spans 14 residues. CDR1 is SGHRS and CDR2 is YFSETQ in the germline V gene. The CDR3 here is CASTDVEGYNEQFF. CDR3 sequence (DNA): TGCGCCAGCACAGATGTTGAGGGGTATAATGAGCAGTTCTTC.

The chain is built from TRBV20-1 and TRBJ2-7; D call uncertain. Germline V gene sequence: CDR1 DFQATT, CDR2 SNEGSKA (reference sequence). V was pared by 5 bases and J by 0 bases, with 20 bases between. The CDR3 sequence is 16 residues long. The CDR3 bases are TGCAGTGCTGTGGTAGGTGCGGCAACGAGCTCCTACGAGCAGTACTTC. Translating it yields CSAVVGAATSSYEQYF.

The CDR3 nucleotides are TGTGCCAGCAGTCCTAAGGTGGCAGGGAGGTTCTATGGCTACACCTTC. Translating gives CASSPKVAGRFYGYTF. The chain recombines TRBV12-3 or TRBV12-4 with TRBJ1-2; D possibly corresponds to TRBD1 (5 bases). The CDR3 runs 16 residues. V lost 5 bases and J lost 4, with 20 bases in between.

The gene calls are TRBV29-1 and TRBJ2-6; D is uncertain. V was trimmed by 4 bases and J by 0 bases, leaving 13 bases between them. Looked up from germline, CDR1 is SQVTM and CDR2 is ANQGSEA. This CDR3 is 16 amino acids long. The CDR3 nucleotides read TGCAGCGTTGGGCCCCCCGGAATCTCTGGGGCCAACGTCCTGACTTTC. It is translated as CSVGPPGISGANVLTF.

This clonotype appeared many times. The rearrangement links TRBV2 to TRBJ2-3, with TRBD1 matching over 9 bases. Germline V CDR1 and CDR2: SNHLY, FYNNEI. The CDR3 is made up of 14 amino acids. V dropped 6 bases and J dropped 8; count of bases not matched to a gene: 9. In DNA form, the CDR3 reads TGTGCCAGCAGCAAACCTTCACAGGGGGCTACGCAGTATTTT. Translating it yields CASSKPSQGATQYF.

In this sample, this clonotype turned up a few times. Here the CDR3 DNA reads TGTGCCAGCAGCGTATCCGGGACACAGAATTCACCCCTCCACTTT. This sequence encodes CASSVSGTQNSPLHF. The chain is built from TRBV9 and TRBJ1-6, with D tentatively TRBD1 (6 bases). The CDR3 sequence is 15 residues long. Trimming cost V 1 base and J 7 bases, with 12 bases left between them. Germline assignment: CDR1 SGDLS and CDR2 YYNGEE.

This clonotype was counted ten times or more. The CDR3 loop reads CASSLVLGYEQYF. CDR3 sequence (DNA): TGTGCCAGCAGTTTAGTTTTAGGCTACGAGCAGTACTTC. This chain connects TRBV12-3 or TRBV12-4 to TRBJ2-7, with D unclear. The CDR3 loop spans 13 amino acids. The V end lost 1 base, the J end lost 3 bases, and 7 bases lay between the germline ends.

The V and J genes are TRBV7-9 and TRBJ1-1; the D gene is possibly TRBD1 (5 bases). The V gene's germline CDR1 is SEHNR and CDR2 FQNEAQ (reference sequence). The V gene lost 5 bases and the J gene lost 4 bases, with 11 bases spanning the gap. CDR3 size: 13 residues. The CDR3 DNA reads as TGTGCCAGCAGCATTGAGGGGCGCACTGAAGCTTTCTTT. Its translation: CASSIEGRTEAFF.

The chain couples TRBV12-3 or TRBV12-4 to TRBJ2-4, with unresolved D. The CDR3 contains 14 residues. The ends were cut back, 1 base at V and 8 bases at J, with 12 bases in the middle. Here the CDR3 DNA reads TGTGCCAGCAGTTTAGGGCCCTCCCAGGACATTCAGTACTTC. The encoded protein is CASSLGPSQDIQYF.

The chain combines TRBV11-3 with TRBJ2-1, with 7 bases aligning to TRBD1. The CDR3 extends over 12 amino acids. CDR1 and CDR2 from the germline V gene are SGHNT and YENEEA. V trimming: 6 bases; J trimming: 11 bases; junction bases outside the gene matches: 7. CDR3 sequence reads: CASRPEQGKQFF. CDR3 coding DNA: TGTGCCAGCAGGCCCGAACAGGGGAAGCAGTTCTTC.

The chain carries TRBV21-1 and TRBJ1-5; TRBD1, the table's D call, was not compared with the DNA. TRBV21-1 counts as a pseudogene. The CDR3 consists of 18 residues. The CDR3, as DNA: TGTGCCAGCAGCAAATGCCCGGGGGCAAGGGATAGCAATCAGCCCCAGCATTTT. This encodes CASSKCPGARDSNQPQHF.

The CDR3 region has the DNA TGTGCCAGCAGTTACACACTAGCGGGAGTTGGTAACACCGGGGAGCTGTTTTTT. Protein sequence: CASSYTLAGVGNTGELFF. The gene calls are TRBV6-5 and TRBJ2-2, with 11 bases fitting TRBD2. CDR3 length: 18 amino acids. CDR1 is MNHEY and CDR2 is SVGAGI in the germline V gene. V gave up 2 bases and J gave up 2 bases; unmatched junction bases: 7.

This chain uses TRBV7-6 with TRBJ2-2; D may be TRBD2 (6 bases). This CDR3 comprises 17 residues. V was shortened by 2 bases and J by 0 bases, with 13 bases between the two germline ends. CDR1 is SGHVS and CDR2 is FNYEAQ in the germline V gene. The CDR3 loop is CASSLLGASANTGELFF. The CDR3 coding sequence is TGTGCCAGCAGCTTACTCGGCGCTAGCGCGAACACCGGGGAGCTGTTTTTT.

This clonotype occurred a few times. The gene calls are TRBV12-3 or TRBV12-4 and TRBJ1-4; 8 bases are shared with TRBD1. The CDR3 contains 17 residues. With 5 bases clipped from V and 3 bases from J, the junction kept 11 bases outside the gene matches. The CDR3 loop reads CASSPGGTGGPNEKLFF. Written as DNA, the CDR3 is TGTGCCAGCAGTCCCGGGGGAACAGGGGGACCTAATGAAAAACTGTTTTTT.

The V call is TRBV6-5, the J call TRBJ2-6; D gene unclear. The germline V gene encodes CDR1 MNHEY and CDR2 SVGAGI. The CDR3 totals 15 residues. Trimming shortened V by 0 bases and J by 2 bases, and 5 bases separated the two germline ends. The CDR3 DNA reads TGTGCCAGCAGTTACTCAGGGCCTGGGGCCAACGTCCTGACTTTC. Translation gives CASSYSGPGANVLTF.

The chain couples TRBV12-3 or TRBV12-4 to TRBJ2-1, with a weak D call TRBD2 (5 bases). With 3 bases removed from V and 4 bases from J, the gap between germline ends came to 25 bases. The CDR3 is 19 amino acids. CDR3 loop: CASSFSVDSMSLVYNEQFF. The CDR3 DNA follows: TGTGCCAGCAGTTTCTCCGTGGACTCAATGTCCCTGGTTTACAATGAGCAGTTCTTC.